This section outlines one TCR beta chain sequence together with its context. Antigen specificity is unknown. This sample is drawn from a study of T cell responses to AZD1222 COVID-19 vaccine. Study findings and constraints: Possibly, clonal diversity was underestimated; donors were largely white British and included more females. The CD4 TCRs associated with vaccination extended across spike and predominated at 160-218 and 743-854. Per reports, nearly half of all spike-specific TCRs target regions that are unmutated in variants. Spike-specific TCR repertoires showed rising breadth and depth after two AZD1222 doses.

Trimming took 0 bases from V and 5 from J, leaving 18 bases between them. This CDR3 has 17 amino acids. The V gene's germline CDR1 is MGHDK and CDR2 SYGVNS. The table came from immunoSEQ multiplex PCR; TCRdb's copy has only in-frame clones and leaves some out. Of some 110,000 clones in the sample, around 80% were seen once. The material was peripheral blood, obtained on day 0 of AZD1222 vaccination. This chain uses TRBV25-1 with TRBJ2-3, with a possible D match to TRBD1 (6 bases). The TCR sequence derives from an adult in good health. This chain's CDR3 is CASSEYHGAGAGDTQYF. Here the CDR3 DNA reads TGTGCCAGCAGTGAATACCACGGAGCAGGGGCCGGAGATACGCAGTATTTT.